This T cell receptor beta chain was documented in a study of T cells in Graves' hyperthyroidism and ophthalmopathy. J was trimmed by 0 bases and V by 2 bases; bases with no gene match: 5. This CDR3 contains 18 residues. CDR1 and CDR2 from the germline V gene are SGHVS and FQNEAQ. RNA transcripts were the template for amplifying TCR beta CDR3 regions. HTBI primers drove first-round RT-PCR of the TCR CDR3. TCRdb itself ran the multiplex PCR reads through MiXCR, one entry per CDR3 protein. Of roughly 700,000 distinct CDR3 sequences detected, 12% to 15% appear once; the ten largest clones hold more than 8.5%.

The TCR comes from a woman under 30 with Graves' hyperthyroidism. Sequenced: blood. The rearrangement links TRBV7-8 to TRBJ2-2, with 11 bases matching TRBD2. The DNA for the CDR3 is TGTGCCAGCAGCTTAAGAACTAGCGGGAGTGCGAACACCGGGGAGCTGTTTTTT. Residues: CASSLRTSGSANTGELFF. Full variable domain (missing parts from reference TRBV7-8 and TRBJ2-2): GAGVSQSPRYKVAKRGQDVALRCDPISGHVSLFWYQQALGQGPEFLTYFQNEAQLDKSGLPSDRFFAERPEGSVSTLKIQRTQQEDSAVYLCASSLRTSGSANTGELFFGEGSRLTVL.